The text below deals with one T cell receptor (beta chain). Its target antigen remains unknown. No quality values exist for individual bases; no much larger clone is one base distant. The data belong to a study of cytomegalovirus exposure and HLA in healthy donors (TCRdb year 2017). Describing the broader study: An earlier analysis of 587 of the donors reported approximately 280 Gb of sequence data and 117 million unique TCR beta sequences obtained from around 190 million T cells. Roughly 290 gigabases of sequencing data and approximately 91 million unique TCR sequences made up an early release that covered about 640 HLA-typed donors. The genetic ancestry cluster associated with self-reported Caucasian donors included about 81% of the roughly 380 genotyped donors. The study aimed to test whether signatures of past pathogen exposure could be identified by cataloging public T cell receptors. Using immunosequencing, the study profiled T cell repertoires from around 680 subjects and related those repertoires to cytomegalovirus serostatus. A separate validation cohort of over a hundred different subjects was used in addition to the 666-subject first cohort. To predict cytomegalovirus infection status, the study combined high-throughput TCR immunosequencing, statistical association of individual TCRs with disease status, and machine learning. A later analysis re-examined previously published TCR beta repertoires from more than 550 donors and added high-resolution HLA genotyping to investigate patterns of TCR occurrence. In the later analysis, no new phenotypic data were used to find candidate immune exposures; instead, reliance was placed on TCR beta sequences and their occurrence across donors. An earlier analysis of some 600 of the donors applied high-throughput TCR beta sequencing to assess whether each TCR beta V gene segment acted as functional or pseudogenic. Donor age, sex, ethnicity and CMV serostatus were compiled alongside the repertoire data. A later genetic analysis used genome-wide SNP genotypes for 398 of the 666 donors, treating that subset as a discovery cohort. Every discovery cohort repertoire had been produced on one sequencing platform. Both class I and class II loci were covered by HLA typing, at four-digit resolution. The number of typed donors differed by locus: about 620-640 for A, B, C, DRB1 and DQB1; 500 to 550 for DQA1; 606 for DPA1; and 400 to 480 for DPB1. Roughly five DR-DQ haplotypes were handled as single units for association and clustering because linkage in the cohort was strong. On average, 235,054 unique TCR beta nucleotide sequences were sequenced per donor among more than 350 genotyped donors of the cohort, with roughly 20% of those sequences being non-productive.

General conclusions and limits of the study: Cytomegalovirus status was reported to be diagnosed by the classifier with high specificity and sensitivity in both the original and validation cohorts. Most TCR sequences were observed very rarely across donors, whereas some public TCRs were present in many individuals. The earlier analysis of a few hundred of the donors excluded fewer than 20 rarely observed V segments, including chromosome 9 orphons, because counts were too low. According to the authors, the approach could potentially be generalized to other disease states and immunological phenotypes. In vitro tests confirmed that three of the cytomegalovirus-associated TCR beta chains recognize cytomegalovirus antigens. In a later analysis, HLA-associated TCR beta chains were found to be more clonally expanded and to have lower generation probabilities than equally common non-associated chains. A cluster of highly shared sequence variants was judged likely to be a technical artifact of the sequencing pipeline. Compared with the 666-donor mean, donors in an Asian-associated ancestry cluster had fewer N-insertions in productive TCRs, according to a later genetic analysis. Most CMV-associated TCR beta chains appeared to be HLA-restricted in a later analysis, and the HLA associations seemed to be driven largely by CMV exposure. At a false discovery rate of 0.05, a later analysis linked about 16,000 TCR beta sequences to specific HLA alleles. Only TCR beta chains were sequenced in this cohort, and the absence of alpha or paired-chain data limited detectable features. In an earlier analysis of 587 of the donors, most TCR beta V segments appeared in productive rearrangements about 87% or about 30% of the time, broadly matching IMGT annotations. A further reported finding was that TCR beta sequences accurately predicted the HLA-A and HLA-B alleles for most subjects in the first cohort. Because HLA typing was missing for some donors at each locus, association tests included only the typed subset. The presence/absence analyses assumed that sequencing depth was roughly uniform across donors, and that assumption may not be true. Some IMGT-functional V segments, including TRBV6-2 and TRBV6-3, could not be told apart with the 87-base-pair reads, so those segments were excluded. Correlated functional status among segregating V segments might be attributable to linkage disequilibrium, but an unknown experimental factor could not be ruled out. In a later analysis, TCR association rates were found to vary across HLA loci, with the most associated TCRs seen for DRB1 alleles and the fewest for HLA-C alleles. A total of around 150 TCR beta chains were listed by the study as associated with cytomegalovirus. A later analysis reported that several top co-occurrence clusters appeared linked to parvovirus B19, influenza, CMV and Epstein-Barr virus. Immune exposure information for the cohort was limited to CMV serostatus. When HLA alleles, especially DR and DQ, strongly co-occurred, TCR associations were difficult to assign to individual alleles. In a later genetic analysis, a missense DCLRE1C variant was associated with V-gene and J-gene trimming of TCR beta chains, and the association was replicated in an independent cohort.

Its CDR3 holds 17 amino acids, cysteine through phenylalanine. Kept here is only the CDR3 DNA, which spans 51 bases and is read in frame from base 1. At the junction V is shortened by 2 bases and J by 4 bases; bases outside the gene matches: 10. Taken from the germline V gene, the CDR1 and CDR2 loops are MGHRA and YSYEKL. The cohort consisted of 670 or so healthy bone marrow donors. Cohort members were all nominally healthy when sampled, although unrecorded immune exposures were likely present. The donor was CMV seronegative and was included in the group of 352 seronegative cohort members. A peripheral blood sample was collected from each donor, and TCR beta sequencing was performed on peripheral blood mononuclear cells. Genomic DNA was extracted from the blood cell samples with the Qiagen DNeasy Blood Extraction Kit. Library method: the immunoSEQ multiplex PCR assay. A mixture of 60 forward primers for TCR Vbeta segments and 13 reverse primers for TCR Jbeta segments was used in the multiplex PCR. The CDR3 region of rearranged TCR beta genes was amplified from genomic DNA by a multiplex PCR assay. Amplified TCR beta libraries were sequenced as 87-base-pair reads on the Illumina HiSeq System. In the authors' own workflow: Across the 500 to 700 repertoires, a later analysis counted some 80 million unique TCR beta chains, 9 million to 14 million of which were shared by at least two donors. A nearest-neighbor algorithm error-corrected the raw reads and collapsed the reads into unique sequences, merging closely related sequences to remove PCR and sequencing errors. CDR3 sequences were aligned to IMGT reference sequences to assign V, D and J gene segments. Each retained sequence needed at least a six-nucleotide match to both a V gene segment and a J gene segment. Rearrangements were classified as productive when the CDR3 lacked stop codons and remained in frame with V and J, and all other rearrangements were classified as non-productive. CDR3 was defined by IMGT convention, running from the second conserved V-encoded cysteine to the conserved J-encoded phenylalanine. Sequences without an unambiguous match to a single V gene segment were excluded from the earlier analysis of about 630 of the donors. In an earlier analysis of approximately 590 of the donors, a V segment was called functional when productive rearrangements were above 56.7%, and segregating when the standard deviation between donors exceeded 5%. A statistical classification framework was built for diagnosing cytomegalovirus status from the catalog of TCR beta chain sequences. In a later analysis, TCR nucleotide sequences were compared against IMGT/GENE-DB human TR gene sequences so that V and J genes could be assigned. Using the TCRdist pipeline, a later analysis assigned CDR3 sequences along with most-parsimonious VDJ recombination scenarios. In a later analysis, every TCR beta chain was defined by the combination of its CDR3 amino acid sequence and its V-gene family, and reads without a unique V-gene family were dropped. In a later analysis, around 650 highly shared, low-generation-probability nucleotide sequences were removed to address suspected cross-contamination and a sequencing artifact. For each public chain, a later analysis derived a clonal expansion index from normalized ranks of inferred template counts within each repertoire. A later analysis computed generation probabilities with a VDJ recombination model fitted to out-of-frame rearrangements, and checked the results against IGoR. A later analysis scored TCR-TCR, TCR-HLA and TCR-CMV co-occurrence with hypergeometric tests, applying a repertoire-size bias correction to TCR pairs. A later analysis estimated false discovery rates by permuting HLA or CMV assignments 20 times. In a later analysis, co-occurring TCRs were grouped using DBSCAN, and TCRdist sequence similarity was added for clustering within HLA-allele-positive subsets. For co-occurrence clustering, repertoires with fewer than 30,000 or more than 120,000 public chains were excluded, along with about five repertoires with anomalous nucleotide sharing. TCRdb's version of the immuneACCESS table is confined to in-frame rearrangements and falls short of the full clone set. An unresolved V gene accounts for under half of the shortfall where checked; the remainder is of unknown origin. Clonal size and the V and J genes are those of that table, whereas D and trimming came from the DNA. A total of fewer than 150,000 clones appear in this sample, about 80% of them only once. Clones ranked in the top ten supply more than 0.95% of the sample.

This clonotype originated in a man between 45 and 60 years old in good health and CMV-seronegative. The V and J genes are TRBV4-1 and TRBJ1-4, and 7 bases in between align with TRBD1. Specimen: PBMCs. The CDR3 loop reads CASSQLLRDSFNEKLFF. The DNA reads as follows: TGCGCCAGCAGCCAACTCCTCCGGGACAGCTTTAATGAAAAACTGTTTTTT.